A selection of T cell receptor beta chains follows, all from one sample in a study of blood T cell repertoires in COVID-19. Produced via immunoSEQ multiplex PCR; TCRdb's table is partial and in-frame only. This sample carries roughly 120,000 clones, around 80% of them seen once, and the ten largest clones take 7.9%. The sample was peripheral blood. Receptors originate from an elderly woman with active or convalescent COVID-19. Both conserved end residues are part of each CDR3. The D gene is left open where the match is weak. A row's size may be missing; if present it is once, few, many or a size class.

j_call	clone_size	d_call	v_call	cdr3_nt	cdr3_aa
TRBJ1-1	once	TRBD1	TRBV15	TGTGCCACCAGCAGCCTCAGGGGGCTGACTGAAGCTTTCTTT	CATSSLRGLTEAFF
TRBJ1-5	few	TRBD1	TRBV19	TGTGCCAGTAGCATCGGACAGGTTAGCAATCAGCCCCAGCATTTT	CASSIGQVSNQPQHF
TRBJ2-1	NA	TRBD2	TRBV4-2	TGTGCCAGCAGCCAGGAACTAGCGGGAGGTAGAAGACGCTACAATGAGCAGTTCTTC	CASSQELAGGRRRYNEQFF
TRBJ1-5	once	NA	TRBV27	TGTGCCAGCAGTTCTACAGGTCCCATTCAGCCCCAGCATTTT	CASSSTGPIQPQHF
TRBJ2-3	NA	NA	TRBV19	TGTGCCAGTAGTATTGGAGGAGATACGCAGTATTTT	CASSIGGDTQYF
TRBJ2-7	NA	NA	TRBV15	TGTGCCACCAGCACCAGACGACACACCTACGAGCAGTACTTC	CATSTRRHTYEQYF
TRBJ2-1	NA	TRBD2	TRBV2	TGTGCCAGCAGTGTAAGGACTAGCGGCTACAATGAGCAGTTCTTC	CASSVRTSGYNEQFF
TRBJ1-1	once	TRBD1	TRBV24-1	TGTGCCACCAGTGAAAGGACAGGACCTGAAGCTTTCTTT	CATSERTGPEAFF
TRBJ1-2	NA	NA	TRBV11-2	TGTGCCAGCAGCTTAGCCACATTATATGGCTACACCTTC	CASSLATLYGYTF
TRBJ1-5	NA	NA	TRBV27	TGTGCCAGCAGTCCCCGGGTAGGGGATGGACAGCCCCAGCATTTT	CASSPRVGDGQPQHF
TRBJ1-4	few	TRBD1	TRBV4-2	TGTGCCAGCAGCCCCGGGACAGGGAATGAAAAACTGTTTTTT	CASSPGTGNEKLFF
TRBJ1-5	few	NA	TRBV28	TGTGCCAGCAGTTTAAAATTGATCGGAGGCCAGCATTTT	CASSLKLIGGQHF
TRBJ2-3	NA	NA	TRBV10-3	TGTGCCATCAATACTAAAGGGGGCACAGATACGCAGTATTTT	CAINTKGGTDTQYF
TRBJ2-7	NA	NA	TRBV5-8	TGTGCCAGCAGCTTGGGTGGGCAGGGGTACGAGCAGTACTTC	CASSLGGQGYEQYF
TRBJ2-1	NA	NA	TRBV3-1/TRBV3-2	TGTGCCAGCAGCCAAGATTCGAAACTAGAGTACAATGAGCAGTTCTTC	CASSQDSKLEYNEQFF
TRBJ2-3	NA	NA	TRBV27	TGTGCCAGCAGTTATGTCGGGGGGCCCTTCACAGATACGCAGTATTTT	CASSYVGGPFTDTQYF
TRBJ1-1	NA	NA	TRBV9	TGTGCCAGCAGCACCTCGACATCAGGCACTGAAGCTTTCTTT	CASSTSTSGTEAFF
TRBJ2-1	NA	TRBD2	TRBV19	TGTGCCAGTAGTAAGACTAGCCAACTCTTTTTTGAGCAGTTCTTC	CASSKTSQLFFEQFF
TRBJ1-1	NA	TRBD1	TRBV10-3	TGTGCCATCAGTGAGTTCGGGACAGTGCACACTGAAGCTTTCTTT	CAISEFGTVHTEAFF
TRBJ2-3	NA	TRBD1	TRBV2	TGTGCCAGCATGGGGGACAGGGGACCCACAGATACGCAGTATTTT	CASMGDRGPTDTQYF
TRBJ2-3	once	NA	TRBV7-3	TGTGCCAGCAGCTTAAGCCCCTCTCCGGGAGGCACAGATACGCAGTATTTT	CASSLSPSPGGTDTQYF
TRBJ2-2	NA	NA	TRBV1	TGCACCAGCAGCCAGAGTTTTTCAGGCGGGGAGCTGTTTTTT	CTSSQSFSGGELFF
TRBJ2-3	NA	NA	TRBV9	TGTGCCAGCAGCACCCGCACCGGGACTAGCACAGATACGCAGTATTTT	CASSTRTGTSTDTQYF
TRBJ2-3	NA	TRBD2	TRBV11-2	TGTGCCAGCAGCGGGGTGGGACTAGCGGTTAGCACAGATACGCAGTATTTT	CASSGVGLAVSTDTQYF
TRBJ2-7	NA	TRBD1	TRBV7-9	TGTGCCAGCAGCAAAAGACAGGGGGCCTACGAGCAGTACTTC	CASSKRQGAYEQYF
TRBJ1-1	NA	NA	TRBV3-1/TRBV3-2	TGTGCCAGCAGTGCACGGGAGAACACTGAAGCTTTCTTT	CASSARENTEAFF
TRBJ1-1	NA	NA	TRBV10-3	TGTGCCTCTACTCAGGGCAGGGGTGATATCACTGAAGCTTTCTTT	CASTQGRGDITEAFF
TRBJ2-7	once	TRBD1	TRBV18	TGTGCCAGCTCATCTGGACAGGGGCCCTACGAGCAGTACTTC	CASSSGQGPYEQYF
TRBJ1-4	NA	TRBD1	TRBV6-5	TGTGCCAGCAGTTACACAGGGGGCGTGGGTGAAAAACTGTTTTTT	CASSYTGGVGEKLFF
TRBJ2-7	NA	NA	TRBV5-5	TGTGCCAGCAGCTTGGCCGTCCTCTCCTACGAGCAGTACTTC	CASSLAVLSYEQYF
TRBJ2-7	NA	TRBD2	TRBV14	TGTGCCAGCAGCCAAGGGACCGTCCCGGGGGGATACGAGCAGTACTTC	CASSQGTVPGGYEQYF
TRBJ2-1	NA	TRBD2	TRBV9	TGTGCCAGCAGCGTATCTAGAGAGCGGGAGGCCCACAATGAGCAGTTCTTC	CASSVSREREAHNEQFF
TRBJ2-2	NA	TRBD2	TRBV27	TGTGCCAGCAGCCTAGGACTAGCGGGAGGGATCGGGGAGCTGTTTTTT	CASSLGLAGGIGELFF
TRBJ2-1	NA	NA	TRBV28	TGTGCCAGCAGGCGATACAATGAGCAGTTCTTC	CASRRYNEQFF
TRBJ2-7	NA	NA	TRBV10-3	TGTGCCATCTATGCGACAGAGAAAGGGGAGCAGTACTTC	CAIYATEKGEQYF
TRBJ2-7	NA	TRBD2	TRBV27	TGTGCCAGCAGTTCCGGTAGCGGGTTCTCCTACGAGCAGTACTTC	CASSSGSGFSYEQYF
TRBJ1-2	NA	NA	TRBV28	TGTGCCAGCAGTTTTACTACTCCCGGATTTGGCTACACCTTC	CASSFTTPGFGYTF
TRBJ1-3	NA	NA	TRBV21-1	TGTGCCAGCAGGGTAGACAGGGATCGCCGCCTGGTTATATATTTT	CASRVDRDRRLVIYF
TRBJ2-7	NA	NA	TRBV28	TGTGCCAGCAGTCCCCCTAGTCCGATTGGCTACGAGCAGTACTTC	CASSPPSPIGYEQYF